This TCR beta chain is drawn from a study of blood T cell repertoires in COVID-19. In the study overall: Samples came from the United States, Italy and Spain, spanning acute and convalescent COVID-19.

Assay used: immunoSEQ multiplex PCR; TCRdb lists only in-frame clones, some missing. The sample has some 170,000 clones; 82% are singletons. The sequenced material came from peripheral blood. The receptor was isolated from a woman between 65 and 79 years old with acute or convalescent COVID-19.

The CDR3 DNA follows: TGTGCCAGCATCAACGCCGGGTTCGCGAACACCGGGGAGCTGTTTTTT. Amino acids: CASINAGFANTGELFF. The genes are TRBV6-6 and TRBJ2-2; unclear D gene. Germline V gives CDR1 MNHNY, CDR2 SVGAGI (reference sequence). The ends were cut back, 7 bases at V and 0 bases at J, with 15 bases in the middle. This CDR3 region has 16 residues.